This TCR beta chain was sequenced in a study of OX40 agonist ivuxolimab in advanced cancers. Clones were read by immunoSEQ multiplex PCR, and TCRdb kept only the in-frame ones, dropping some. Of about 70,000 clones listed, approximately 90% are singletons. The CDR3 covers 12 residues. Trimming pared 4 bases from V and 4 bases from J, leaving 8 bases between. Germline V gene data show CDR1 as SNHLY and CDR2 as FYNNEI. This receptor was identified in an adult with an advanced solid tumor such as melanoma, head and neck, liver or kidney cancer. The rearrangement links TRBV2 to TRBJ2-7; no firm D call. This material consisted of CD4+ or CD8+ T cells sorted from blood, taken in a trial of the OX40 agonist ivuxolimab. The CDR3 sequence: CASSVFGYEQYF. CDR3 sequence (DNA): TGTGCCAGCAGTGTGTTCGGTTACGAGCAGTACTTC.